This T cell receptor (beta chain) was identified during a study of cytomegalovirus exposure and HLA in healthy donors. The V and J ends lost 6 bases and 5 bases respectively, with 11 bases between them. In germline, CDR1 is SNHLY, CDR2 FYNNEI. This CDR3 contains 13 residues. Vbeta (60) and Jbeta (13) primers were used in the PCR. Using immunoSEQ multiplex PCR, the repertoire was profiled, and TCRdb retains in-frame clones only, with some absent. The sample holds more than 50,000 clones; 70% are singletons and the top ten take roughly a fifth. The donors were healthy bone marrow donors. Sequencing used PBMCs. The sequence was collected from a woman between 55 and 75 years old in good health and CMV-seropositive. The rearrangement links TRBV2 to TRBJ1-5; D uncertain. The CDR3 sequence is CASRREMDQPQHF. The CDR3 DNA reads as TGTGCCAGCAGGAGGGAAATGGATCAGCCCCAGCATTTT.